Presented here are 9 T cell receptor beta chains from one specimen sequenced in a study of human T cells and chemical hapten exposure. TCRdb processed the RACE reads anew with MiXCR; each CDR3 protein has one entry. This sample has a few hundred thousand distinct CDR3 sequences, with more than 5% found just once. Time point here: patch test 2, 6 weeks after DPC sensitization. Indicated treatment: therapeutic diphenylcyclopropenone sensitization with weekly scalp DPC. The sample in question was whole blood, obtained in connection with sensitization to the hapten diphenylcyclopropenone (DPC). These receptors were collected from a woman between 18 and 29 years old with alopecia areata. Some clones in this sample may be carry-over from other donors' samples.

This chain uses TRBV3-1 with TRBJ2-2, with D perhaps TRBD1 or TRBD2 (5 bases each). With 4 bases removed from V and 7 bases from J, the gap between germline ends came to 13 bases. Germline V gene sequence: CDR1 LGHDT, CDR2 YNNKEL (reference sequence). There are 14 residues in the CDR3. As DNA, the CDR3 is TGTGCCAGCAGCCGACGAGGGGATATCGGGGAGCTGTTTTTT. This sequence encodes CASSRRGDIGELFF.

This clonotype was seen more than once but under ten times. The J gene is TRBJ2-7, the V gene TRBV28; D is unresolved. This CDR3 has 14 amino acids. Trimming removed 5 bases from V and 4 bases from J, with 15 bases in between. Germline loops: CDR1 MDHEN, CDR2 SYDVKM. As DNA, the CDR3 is TGTGCCAGCAGTAGCCCCCTTATAAGGTACGAGCAGTACTTC. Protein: CASSSPLIRYEQYF.

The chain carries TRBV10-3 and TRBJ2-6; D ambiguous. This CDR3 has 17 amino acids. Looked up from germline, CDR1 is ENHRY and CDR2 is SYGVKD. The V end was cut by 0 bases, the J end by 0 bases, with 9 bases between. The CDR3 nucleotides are TGTGCCATCAGTGAGTCGTTTGGAGCCTCTGGGGCCAACGTCCTGACTTTC. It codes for CAISESFGASGANVLTF.

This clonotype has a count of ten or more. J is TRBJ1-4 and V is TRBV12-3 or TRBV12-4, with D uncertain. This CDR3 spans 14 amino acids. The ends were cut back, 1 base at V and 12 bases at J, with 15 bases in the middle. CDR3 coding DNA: TGTGCCAGCAGTTTAGATTCTGGGGTTGGGGAACTGTTTTTT. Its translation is CASSLDSGVGELFF.

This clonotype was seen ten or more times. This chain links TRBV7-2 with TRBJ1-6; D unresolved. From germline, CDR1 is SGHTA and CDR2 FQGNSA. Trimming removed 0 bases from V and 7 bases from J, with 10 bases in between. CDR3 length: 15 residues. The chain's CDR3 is CASSLAGYRNSPLHF. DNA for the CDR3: TGTGCCAGCAGCTTAGCGGGTTATCGGAATTCACCCCTCCACTTT. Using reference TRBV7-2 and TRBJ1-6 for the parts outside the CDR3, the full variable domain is GAGVSQSPSNKVTEKGKDVELRCDPISGHTALYWYRQSLGQGLEFLIYFQGNSAPDKSGLPSDRFSAERTGGSVSTLTIQRTQQEDSAVYLCASSLAGYRNSPLHFGNGTRLTVT.

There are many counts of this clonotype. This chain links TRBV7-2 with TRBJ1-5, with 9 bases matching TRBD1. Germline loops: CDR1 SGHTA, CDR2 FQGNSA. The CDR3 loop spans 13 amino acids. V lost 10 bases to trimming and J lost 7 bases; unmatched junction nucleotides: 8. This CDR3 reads CATSYRGQQPQHF. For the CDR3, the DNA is TGTGCCACCAGTTACAGGGGGCAGCAGCCCCAGCATTTT. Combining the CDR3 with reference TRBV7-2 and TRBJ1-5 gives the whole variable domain GAGVSQSPSNKVTEKGKDVELRCDPISGHTALYWYRQSLGQGLEFLIYFQGNSAPDKSGLPSDRFSAERTGGSVSTLTIQRTQQEDSAVYLCATSYRGQQPQHFGDGTRLSIL.

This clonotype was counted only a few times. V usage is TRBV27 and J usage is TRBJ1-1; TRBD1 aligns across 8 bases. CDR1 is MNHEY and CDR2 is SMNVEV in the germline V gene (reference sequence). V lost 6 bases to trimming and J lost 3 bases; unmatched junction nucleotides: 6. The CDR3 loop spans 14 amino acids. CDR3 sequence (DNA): TGTGCCAGCAGGGGGACAGGTTGGGACACTGAAGCTTTCTTT. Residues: CASRGTGWDTEAFF.

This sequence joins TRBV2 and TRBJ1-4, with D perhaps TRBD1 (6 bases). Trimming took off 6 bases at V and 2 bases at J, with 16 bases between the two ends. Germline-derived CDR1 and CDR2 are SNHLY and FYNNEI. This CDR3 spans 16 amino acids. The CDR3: CASSLDGGATNEKLFF. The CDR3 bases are TGTGCCAGCAGCCTTGATGGGGGCGCGACTAATGAAAAACTGTTTTTT.

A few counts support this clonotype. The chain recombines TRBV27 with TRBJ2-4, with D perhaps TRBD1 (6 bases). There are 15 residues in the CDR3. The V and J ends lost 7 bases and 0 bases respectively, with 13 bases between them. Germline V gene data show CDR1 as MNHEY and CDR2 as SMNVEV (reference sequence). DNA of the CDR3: TGTGCCAGCACCCCGGGACACCTAGCCAAAAACATTCAGTACTTC. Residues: CASTPGHLAKNIQYF.